This T cell receptor beta chain was observed in a study of CD8 T cells in Susac syndrome. This CDR3 is 15 amino acids long. The germline gives CDR1 SGDLS, CDR2 YYNGEE. The V end was cut by 3 bases, the J end by 10 bases, with 17 bases between. Those who served as multiple sclerosis controls were treatment-naive patients with stable or active relapsing-remitting disease. Negative isolation yielded CD4+ and CD8+ T cells, and FACS enriched TEMRA cells. Reverse transcription of about 0.45 to 1 ug RNA was performed with random hexamers. Each CDR3 protein is one row after TCRdb ran MiXCR on the immunoSEQ multiplex PCR reads. The data show some 260,000 distinct CDR3 sequences, about 94% seen once.

J is TRBJ1-6 and V is TRBV9; D remains ambiguous. The receptor was isolated from a human donor with multiple sclerosis. Sequencing was performed on CD4+ T cells from PBMCs. CDR3 sequence reads: CASSEGRTTGSPLHF. The CDR3 nucleotides read TGTGCCAGCAGCGAAGGACGGACCACCGGGTCACCCCTCCACTTT.